This TCR beta chain was captured by sequencing in a study of T cells expressing NK-cell markers. TCRdb reprocessed the 5' RACE reads; each CDR3 protein has one entry and no DNA is given. Its table lists about 260,000 distinct CDR3 sequences. The CDR3 runs to 13 residues. Looked up from germline, CDR1 is SGHTA and CDR2 is FQGTGA. The sample comprised blood T cells: a sorted CD56 or NKG2C T cell subset, CD4+ or CD8+ T cells, or bulk PBMC T cells (not recorded which). The V gene is TRBV7-3, the J gene TRBJ1-6; TCRdb names TRBD1, which stays unverified in the absence of DNA. The TCR sequence derives from a woman between 18 and 75 years old in good health. This CDR3 is CASRKDRGSPLHF.